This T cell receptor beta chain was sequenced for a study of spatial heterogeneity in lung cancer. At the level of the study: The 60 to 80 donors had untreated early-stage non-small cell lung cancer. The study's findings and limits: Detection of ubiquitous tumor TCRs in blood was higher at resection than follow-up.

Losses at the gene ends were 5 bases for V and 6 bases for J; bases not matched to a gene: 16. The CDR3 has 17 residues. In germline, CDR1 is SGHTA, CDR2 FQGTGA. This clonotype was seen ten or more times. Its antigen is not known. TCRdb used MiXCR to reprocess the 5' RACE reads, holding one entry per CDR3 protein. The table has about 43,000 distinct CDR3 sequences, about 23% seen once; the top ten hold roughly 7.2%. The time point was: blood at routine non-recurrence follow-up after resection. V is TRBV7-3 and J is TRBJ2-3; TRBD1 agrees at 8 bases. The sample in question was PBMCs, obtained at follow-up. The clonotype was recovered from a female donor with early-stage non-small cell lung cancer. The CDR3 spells CASSANTRGRVRDTQYF. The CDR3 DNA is TGTGCCAGCAGCGCCAACACCAGGGGGCGGGTTCGGGATACGCAGTATTTT.